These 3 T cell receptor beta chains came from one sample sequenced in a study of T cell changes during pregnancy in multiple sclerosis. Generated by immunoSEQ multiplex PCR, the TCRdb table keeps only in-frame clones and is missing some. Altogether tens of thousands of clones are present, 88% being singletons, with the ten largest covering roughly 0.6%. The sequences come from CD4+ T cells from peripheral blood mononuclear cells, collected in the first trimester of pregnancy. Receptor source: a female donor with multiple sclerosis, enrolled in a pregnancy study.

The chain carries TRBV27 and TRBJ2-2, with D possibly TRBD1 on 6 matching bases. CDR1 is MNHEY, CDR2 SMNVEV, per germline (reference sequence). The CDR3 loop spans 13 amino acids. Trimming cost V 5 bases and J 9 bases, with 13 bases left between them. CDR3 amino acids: CASSRLQGRELFF. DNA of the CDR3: TGTGCCAGCAGTAGGTTACAGGGACGGGAGCTGTTTTTT.

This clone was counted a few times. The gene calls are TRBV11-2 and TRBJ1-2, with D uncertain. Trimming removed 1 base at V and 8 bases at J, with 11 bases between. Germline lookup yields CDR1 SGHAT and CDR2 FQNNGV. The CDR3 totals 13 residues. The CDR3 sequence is CASSLGTGRGYTF. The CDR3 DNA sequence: TGTGCCAGCAGCTTAGGAACGGGTAGGGGCTACACCTTC.

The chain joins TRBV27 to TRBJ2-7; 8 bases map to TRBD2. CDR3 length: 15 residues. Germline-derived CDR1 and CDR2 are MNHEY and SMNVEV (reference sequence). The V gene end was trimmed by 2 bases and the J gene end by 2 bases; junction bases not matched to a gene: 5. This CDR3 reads CASSLRAGGTYEQYF. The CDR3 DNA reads TGTGCCAGCAGTTTACGGGCGGGAGGCACCTACGAGCAGTACTTC.